This T cell receptor (beta chain) comes out of a study of human T cells and chemical hapten exposure. Looking at the study overall: The upper back received 0.01% DPC by patch testing, with results read at 6 days.

This clonotype was seen many times. No antigen is known for it. The time point denotes: patch test 1, 2 weeks after DPC sensitization. Treatment denoted: therapeutic diphenylcyclopropenone sensitization with weekly scalp DPC. The starting material, unfractionated whole blood, was used for total RNA extraction. TCRdb analysed the RACE reads with MiXCR anew, one entry per CDR3 protein. The table shows around 380,000 distinct CDR3 sequences, with about 4.8% occurring only once. The CDR3 has 17 residues. Trimming took 4 bases from V and 5 from J, leaving 19 bases between them. Germline CDR1 KGHDR, CDR2 SFDVKD. Regarding the study as a whole: Donors' alopecia may make their immune response differ from healthy people's.

This sequence joins TRBV24-1 and TRBJ2-2, with D perhaps assigned TRBD1 or TRBD2 (6 bases each). This clonotype was sampled from a woman aged 45-65 years with alopecia areata. Some clones in this sample may be carry-over from other donors' samples. Sequencing was performed on whole blood, taken in connection with sensitization to the hapten diphenylcyclopropenone (DPC). CDR3 nucleotides: TGTGCCACCAGTGAGGGTTCGGGGGCGTACGAGACCGGGGAGCTGTTTTTT. Translation: CATSEGSGAYETGELFF.